The clone carrying this T cell receptor (beta chain) was counted only a few times. This sample is part of a study of blood T cells in healthy people across ages. Sample-barcoded 5' priming and a J-beta primer mix drove a second PCR of roughly 7 to 11 cycles. TCRdb used MiXCR to reprocess the 5' RACE reads, holding one entry per CDR3 protein. Of some 760,000 distinct CDR3 sequences in the sample, around a quarter were seen once. The CDR3 contains 13 residues. J gave up 2 bases and V 6 bases, and 4 bases lay outside the gene matches. CDR1 and CDR2 from the germline V gene are SQVTM and ANQGSEA. Healthy Russian Caucasian donors spanned ages roughly 6 to 100 years. Each donor gave around 9.6 milliliters of peripheral blood. These sequences were also reported in another study, on T cells of mothers and their children. That report adds: Per child, roughly 3 million TCR beta CDR3 reads were obtained, against over 9 million per mother.

This rearrangement joins TRBV29-1 to TRBJ2-4; 7 nucleotides match TRBD2. The sequence derives from a boy aged 5-17 years in good health. The specimen was blood. The CDR3 here is CSVIGGTKNIQYF. The DNA of the CDR3 is TGCAGCGTAATCGGGGGGACCAAAAACATTCAGTACTTC. The full variable domain, in which reference TRBV29-1 and TRBJ2-4 provide the parts outside the CDR3, is SAVISQKPSRDICQRGTSLTIQCQVDSQVTMMFWYRQQPGQSLTLIATANQGSEATYESGFVIDKFPISRPNLTFSTLTVSNMSPEDSSIYLCSVIGGTKNIQYFGAGTRLSVL.